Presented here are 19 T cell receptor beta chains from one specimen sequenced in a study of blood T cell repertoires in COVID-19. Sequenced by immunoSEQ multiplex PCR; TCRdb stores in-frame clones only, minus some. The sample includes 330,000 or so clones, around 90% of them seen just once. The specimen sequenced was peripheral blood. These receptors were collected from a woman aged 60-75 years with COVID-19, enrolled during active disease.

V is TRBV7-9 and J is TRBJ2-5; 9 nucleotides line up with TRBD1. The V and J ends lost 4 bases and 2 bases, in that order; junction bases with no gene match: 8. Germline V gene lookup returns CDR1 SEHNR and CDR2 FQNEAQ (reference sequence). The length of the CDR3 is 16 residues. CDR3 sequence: CASSSSDRGSQETQYF. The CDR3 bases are TGTGCCAGCAGCTCATCGGACAGGGGAAGTCAAGAGACCCAGTACTTC.

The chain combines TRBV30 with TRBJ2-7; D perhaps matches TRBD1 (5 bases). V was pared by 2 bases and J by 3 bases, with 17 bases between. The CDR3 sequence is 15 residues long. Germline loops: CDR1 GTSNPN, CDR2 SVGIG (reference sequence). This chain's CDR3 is CAWSPQGRSNYEQYF. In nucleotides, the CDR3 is TGTGCCTGGAGTCCCCAGGGCAGGTCGAACTACGAGCAGTACTTC.

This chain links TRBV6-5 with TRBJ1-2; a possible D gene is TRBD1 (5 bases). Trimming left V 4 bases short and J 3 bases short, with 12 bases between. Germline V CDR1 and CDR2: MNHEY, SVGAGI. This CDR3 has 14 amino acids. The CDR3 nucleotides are TGTGCCAGCAGTTCCCAGGGAAGGTACTATGGCTACACCTTC. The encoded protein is CASSSQGRYYGYTF.

The chain's CDR3 is CASSQRELNEKLFF. The CDR3 nucleotides are TGCGCCAGCAGCCAGCGGGAACTTAATGAAAAACTGTTTTTT. The rearrangement links TRBV4-1 to TRBJ1-4; unclear D gene. CDR3 size: 14 residues. CDR1 is MGHRA, CDR2 YSYEKL, per germline. V was trimmed by 3 bases and J by 4 bases, leaving 9 bases between them.

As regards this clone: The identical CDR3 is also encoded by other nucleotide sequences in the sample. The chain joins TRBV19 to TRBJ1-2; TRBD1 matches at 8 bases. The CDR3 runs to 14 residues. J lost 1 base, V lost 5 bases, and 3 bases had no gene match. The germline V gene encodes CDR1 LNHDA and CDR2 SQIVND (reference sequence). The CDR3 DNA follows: TGTGCCAGTAGTCTTGGACAGGGTAACTATGGCTACACCTTC. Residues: CASSLGQGNYGYTF.

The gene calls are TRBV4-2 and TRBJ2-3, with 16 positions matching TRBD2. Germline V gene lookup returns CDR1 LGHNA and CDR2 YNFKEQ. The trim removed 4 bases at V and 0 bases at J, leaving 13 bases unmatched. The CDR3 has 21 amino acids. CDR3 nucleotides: TGTGCCAGCAGCCTTAGAGGATCCGGGACTAGCGGGGGGGCTAGCACAGATACGCAGTATTTT. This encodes CASSLRGSGTSGGASTDTQYF.

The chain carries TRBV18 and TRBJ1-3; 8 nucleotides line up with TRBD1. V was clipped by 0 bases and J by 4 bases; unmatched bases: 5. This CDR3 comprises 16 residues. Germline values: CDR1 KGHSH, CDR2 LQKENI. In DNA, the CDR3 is TGTGCCAGCTCACCACCGGGCAGGGGGCCCGGAAACACCATATATTTT. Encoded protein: CASSPPGRGPGNTIYF.

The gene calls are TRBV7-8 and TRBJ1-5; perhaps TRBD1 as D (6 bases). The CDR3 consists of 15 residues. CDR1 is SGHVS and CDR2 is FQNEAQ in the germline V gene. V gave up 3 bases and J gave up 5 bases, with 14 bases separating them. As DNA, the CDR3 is TGTGCCAGCAGCTTGGGGGACACAAAATATCAGCCCCAGCATTTT. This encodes CASSLGDTKYQPQHF.

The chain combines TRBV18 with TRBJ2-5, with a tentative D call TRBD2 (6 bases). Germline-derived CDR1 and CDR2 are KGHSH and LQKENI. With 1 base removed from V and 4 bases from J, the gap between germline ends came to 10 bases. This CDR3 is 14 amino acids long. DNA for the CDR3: TGTGCCAGCTCACCACGGGCCGGGGGAGAGACCCAGTACTTC. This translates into CASSPRAGGETQYF.

CDR3 DNA: TGTGCCAGCACCCCCCTCAGGGCGAGCGAGCAGTACTTC. This sequence encodes CASTPLRASEQYF. This chain joins TRBV7-2 and TRBJ2-7; TRBD1 might be the D (5 bases). Germline CDR1 is SGHTA and CDR2 is FQGNSA. This CDR3 contains 13 residues. The V end lost 7 bases, the J end lost 6 bases, and 16 bases lay between the germline ends.

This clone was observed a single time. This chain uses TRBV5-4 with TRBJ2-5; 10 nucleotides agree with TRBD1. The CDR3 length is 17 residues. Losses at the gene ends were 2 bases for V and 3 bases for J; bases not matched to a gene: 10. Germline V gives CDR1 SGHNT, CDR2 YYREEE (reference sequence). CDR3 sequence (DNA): TGTGCCAGCAGCTTTCCGGGACAGGGGTTAGGAAAAGAGACCCAGTACTTC. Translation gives CASSFPGQGLGKETQYF.

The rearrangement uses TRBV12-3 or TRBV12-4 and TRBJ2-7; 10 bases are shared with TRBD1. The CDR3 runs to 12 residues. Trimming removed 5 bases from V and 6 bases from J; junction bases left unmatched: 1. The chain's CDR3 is CASSGTGVEQYF. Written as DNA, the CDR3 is TGTGCCAGCAGTGGGACAGGGGTCGAGCAGTACTTC.

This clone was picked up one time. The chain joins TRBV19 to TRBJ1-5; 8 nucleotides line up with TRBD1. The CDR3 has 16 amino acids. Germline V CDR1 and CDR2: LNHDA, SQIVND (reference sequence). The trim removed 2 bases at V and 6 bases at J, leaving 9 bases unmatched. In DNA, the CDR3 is TGTGCCAGTAGTATAAGGGCAGGGGGCGCGGGTCAGCCCCAGCATTTT. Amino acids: CASSIRAGGAGQPQHF.

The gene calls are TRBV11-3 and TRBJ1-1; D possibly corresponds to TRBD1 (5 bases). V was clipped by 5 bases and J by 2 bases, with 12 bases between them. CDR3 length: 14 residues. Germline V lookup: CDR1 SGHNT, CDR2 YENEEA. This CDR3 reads CASSRDGTNTEAFF. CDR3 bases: TGTGCCAGCAGCCGAGACGGGACTAACACTGAAGCTTTCTTT.

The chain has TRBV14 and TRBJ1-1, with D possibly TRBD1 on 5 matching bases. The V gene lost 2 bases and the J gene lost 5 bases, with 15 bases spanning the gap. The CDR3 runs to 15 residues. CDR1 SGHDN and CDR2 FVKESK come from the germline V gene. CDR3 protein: CASSQSRSRETEAFF. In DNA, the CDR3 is TGTGCCAGCAGCCAATCAAGAAGCAGGGAAACTGAAGCTTTCTTT.

CDR3 coding DNA: TGTGCCTGGAGGGAGACAGGGCTTGTGAGCAATGAGCAGTTCTTC. It translates to CAWRETGLVSNEQFF. The gene calls are TRBV30 and TRBJ2-1, with TRBD1 matching over 7 bases. Germline-derived CDR1 and CDR2 are GTSNPN and SVGIG (reference sequence). The CDR3 covers 15 residues. After removal of 3 bases from V and 6 bases from J, the junction contained 11 bases not matched to a gene.

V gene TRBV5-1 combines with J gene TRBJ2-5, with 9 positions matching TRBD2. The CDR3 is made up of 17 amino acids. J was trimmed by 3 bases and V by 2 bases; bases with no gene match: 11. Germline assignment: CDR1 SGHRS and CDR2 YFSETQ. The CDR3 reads CASSFPPLAGTKETQYF. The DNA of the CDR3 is TGCGCCAGCAGCTTCCCCCCCCTAGCGGGGACGAAAGAGACCCAGTACTTC.

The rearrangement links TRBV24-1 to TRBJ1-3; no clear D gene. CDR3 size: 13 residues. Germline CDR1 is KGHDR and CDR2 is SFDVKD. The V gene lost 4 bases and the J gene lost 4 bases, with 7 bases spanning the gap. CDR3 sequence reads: CATSDPPGNTIYF. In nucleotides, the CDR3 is TGTGCCACCAGTGACCCTCCCGGAAACACCATATATTTT.

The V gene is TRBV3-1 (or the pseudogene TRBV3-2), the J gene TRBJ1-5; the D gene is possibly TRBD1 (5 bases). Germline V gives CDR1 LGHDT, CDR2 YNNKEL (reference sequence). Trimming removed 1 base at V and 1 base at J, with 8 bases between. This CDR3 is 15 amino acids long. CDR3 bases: TGTGCCAGCAGCCAAGGTCAGGGAAGCAATCAGCCCCAGCATTTT. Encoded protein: CASSQGQGSNQPQHF.